This entry describes one TCR beta chain. What it recognizes is unknown. This sample is drawn from a study of shared clonotypes between healthy human individuals. Points from the study as a whole: Across a handful of donors, naive CD4 shared approximately 4.5%, naive CD8 over 3%, memory CD4 more than 2%, memory CD8 0.4%.

The repertoire was sequenced with immunoSEQ multiplex PCR; TCRdb's copy has only in-frame clones and lacks some. The sample gives about 680,000 clones, around 74% of which show up once; 1.5% to 2% is in the top ten. This CDR3 is 13 amino acids long. Germline-derived CDR1 and CDR2 are SGHNT and YYREEE (reference sequence). V lost 4 bases and J lost 8; bases outside the gene matches: 8. V and J are TRBV5-4 and TRBJ1-2, with 7 bases aligning to TRBD1. The sequencing sample was made of memory CD4+ T cells sorted from blood. The subset is: CD45RA-negative fraction. The TCR sequence derives from a woman aged 30 to 39 in good health. CDR3 residues: CASSHLDRAGYTF. The CDR3 DNA is TGTGCCAGCAGCCACCTTGACAGGGCGGGCTACACCTTC.